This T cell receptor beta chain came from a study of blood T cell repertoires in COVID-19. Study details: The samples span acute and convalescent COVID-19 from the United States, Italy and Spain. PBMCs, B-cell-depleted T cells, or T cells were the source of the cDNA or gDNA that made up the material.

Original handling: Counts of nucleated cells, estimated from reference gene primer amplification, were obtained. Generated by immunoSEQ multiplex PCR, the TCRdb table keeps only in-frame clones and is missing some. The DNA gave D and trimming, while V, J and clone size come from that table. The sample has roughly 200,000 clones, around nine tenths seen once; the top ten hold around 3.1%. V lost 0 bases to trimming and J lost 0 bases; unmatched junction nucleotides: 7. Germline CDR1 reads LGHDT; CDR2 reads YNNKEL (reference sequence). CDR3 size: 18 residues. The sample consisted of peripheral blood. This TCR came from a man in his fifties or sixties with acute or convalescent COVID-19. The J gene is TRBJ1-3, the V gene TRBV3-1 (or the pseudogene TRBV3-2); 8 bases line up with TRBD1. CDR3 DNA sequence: TGTGCCAGCAGCCAAGATCGGGGACAGGCGGTCTCTGGAAACACCATATATTTT. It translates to CASSQDRGQAVSGNTIYF.